These 28 T cell receptor beta chains originate from one sample sequenced in a study of regulatory T cells in long-lasting Graves disease. The TCR beta library used iRepertoire HTBI primers with Arm-PCR amplification of CDR3. TCRdb reprocessed the multiplex PCR reads with MiXCR, giving one entry per CDR3 protein. The table has a few hundred thousand distinct CDR3 sequences, roughly 23% seen once. Sample time point: persistent/refractory GD, antithyroid drugs over 5 years with positive TRAb. Extracted PBMC RNA gave rise to the TCR library. The specimen was peripheral blood mononuclear cells (PBMCs), collected when the disease was refractory, from a patient treated with antithyroid drugs. These receptor sequences come from a female donor with Graves disease.

The V gene is TRBV28, the J gene TRBJ2-1, with 9 bases identical to TRBD2. With 2 bases clipped from V and 11 bases from J, the junction kept 13 bases outside the gene matches. Looked up from germline, CDR1 is MDHEN and CDR2 is SYDVKM. The CDR3 has 16 residues. CDR3 protein: CASSLRLAGYNEQQFF. The CDR3 DNA reads TGTGCCAGCAGTTTAAGGCTAGCGGGGTACAATGAGCAGCAGTTCTTC.

This chain connects TRBV25-1 to TRBJ2-1; 7 bases are a match to TRBD1. This CDR3 is built from 15 residues. Germline CDR1 is MGHDK and CDR2 is SYGVNS. Trimming took 4 bases from V and 4 from J; bases not matched to a gene: 7. CDR3 amino acids: CASSARDSVYNEQFF. CDR3 DNA sequence: TGTGCCAGCAGTGCCCGGGACAGTGTATACAATGAGCAGTTCTTC.

The V gene is TRBV6-2 or TRBV6-3, the J gene TRBJ1-5, with D unresolved. V lost 5 bases to trimming and J lost 7 bases, with 18 bases between them. In germline, CDR1 is MNHEY, CDR2 SVGEGT. The CDR3 sequence is 15 residues long. The CDR3 here is CASSQTEPLGQPQHF. The CDR3 DNA follows: TGTGCCAGCAGTCAGACGGAACCTTTGGGACAGCCCCAGCATTTT.

This clonotype was observed a handful of times. V usage is TRBV30 and J usage is TRBJ1-1; D not resolved. In germline, CDR1 is GTSNPN, CDR2 SVGIG (reference sequence). Trimming removed 4 bases from V and 6 bases from J, with 21 bases in between. This CDR3 region has 15 residues. The CDR3 sequence: CAWIPARTATPEAFF. CDR3 DNA: TGTGCCTGGATCCCGGCGAGGACGGCGACACCTGAAGCTTTCTTT.

The chain combines TRBV29-1 with TRBJ2-7; TRBD2 might be the D (5 bases). Germline CDR1 and CDR2: SQVTM and ANQGSEA. The length of the CDR3 is 14 residues. Deletions cut 5 bases from V and 7 bases from J, with 21 bases between. The DNA of the CDR3 is TGCAGCGTTCAATTAGTCACTACTCCGGGAGAGCAGTACTTC. This gives the protein CSVQLVTTPGEQYF.

The chain has TRBV7-2 and TRBJ2-2; 10 bases are shared with TRBD2. With V trimmed by 2 bases and J by 6 bases, 6 bases remained unmatched. Germline V gene data show CDR1 as SGHTA and CDR2 as FQGNSA. CDR3 length: 16 amino acids. CDR3 nucleotide sequence: TGTGCCAGCAGCTTAAAGCGGGAGGGCCCCCCCGGGGAGCTGTTTTTT. Residues: CASSLKREGPPGELFF.

The CDR3 sequence: CAWSPREGTEAFF. In nucleotides, the CDR3 is TGTGCCTGGAGTCCCAGAGAGGGCACTGAAGCTTTCTTT. The chain employs TRBV30 and TRBJ1-1; the D is unclear. Per germline, CDR1 GTSNPN and CDR2 SVGIG (reference sequence). The CDR3 extends over 13 amino acids. V lost 2 bases and J 4 bases, leaving 11 bases between the germline ends.

The chain couples TRBV6-1 to TRBJ2-3; no clear D. V lost 8 bases to trimming and J lost 13 bases, with 13 bases between them. The germline V gene encodes CDR1 MNHNS and CDR2 SASEGT. The CDR3 has 10 residues. The chain's CDR3 is CASPAPLEYF. The CDR3 DNA sequence: TGTGCCAGCCCTGCACCGTTGGAGTATTTT.

This clonotype was seen repeatedly, ten times or more. The rearrangement joins TRBV7-9 to TRBJ2-6; 9 bases map to TRBD1. Germline values: CDR1 SEHNR, CDR2 FQNEAQ (reference sequence). The CDR3 is 14 residues long. V trimming: 3 bases; J trimming: 9 bases; junction bases outside the gene matches: 3. Here the CDR3 reads CASSLGTGYNVLTF. The CDR3 bases are TGTGCCAGCAGCTTGGGGACAGGGTACAACGTCCTGACTTTC.

This clonotype was observed a single time. A clone one base away is much larger, so this may be a read error. The chain uses TRBV12-3 or TRBV12-4 and TRBJ1-4; no definite D call. This CDR3 comprises 13 residues. CDR3 nucleotides: TGTGCCAGCGCAGGAGCAACTAATGAAGAACTGTTTTTT. Encoded protein: CASAGATNEELFF.

Turning to this clonotype: This may be a read error: a much more frequent sequence differs by one nucleotide. The V call is TRBV2, the J call TRBJ2-7, with 7 bases fitting TRBD1. In germline, CDR1 is SNHLY, CDR2 FYNNEI. The CDR3 consists of 15 residues. With 3 bases clipped from V and 3 bases from J, the junction kept 8 bases outside the gene matches. The CDR3 spells CASSESPTGSYEQYF. CDR3 nucleotide sequence: TGTGCCAGCAGTGAGAGCCCGACAGGGAGCTACGAGCAGTACTTC.

This clonotype occurred many times. This chain joins TRBV7-2 and TRBJ1-6, with 8 nucleotides matching TRBD1. The ends lost 5 bases at V and 9 bases at J; junction bases unmatched: 12. The germline CDR1 and CDR2 sequences are SGHTA and FQGNSA. The CDR3 covers 16 residues. CDR3 sequence reads: CASSPEGWTGSSPLHF. The CDR3 region has the DNA TGTGCCAGCAGCCCAGAAGGGTGGACAGGGAGTTCACCCCTCCACTTT.

There are a few counts of this clonotype. The J gene is TRBJ2-6, the V gene TRBV15; no firm D call. Germline CDR1 is LNHNV and CDR2 is YYDKDF (reference sequence). The CDR3 is made up of 13 amino acids. Trimming stripped 0 bases from V and 17 bases from J, with 14 bases between. The DNA for the CDR3 is TGTGCCACCAGCAGAGATCTTCAGGACGTTGTGACTTTC. Protein sequence: CATSRDLQDVVTF.

This clonotype was found many times. The V gene is TRBV12-3 or TRBV12-4, the J gene TRBJ1-6; 9 nucleotides align to TRBD1. V trimming: 5 bases; J trimming: 8 bases; junction bases outside the gene matches: 7. The CDR3 extends over 15 amino acids. CDR3 bases: TGTGCCAGCAGTGGGACAGGGTTTGGGGATTCACCCCTCCACTTT. It translates to CASSGTGFGDSPLHF.

This chain connects TRBV20-1 to TRBJ2-2; no reliable D call. CDR1 is DFQATT and CDR2 is SNEGSKA in the germline V gene (reference sequence). The CDR3 contains 13 residues. Trimming stripped 5 bases from V and 3 bases from J, with 10 bases between. The CDR3 coding sequence is TGCAGTGCTGGCATGGGATACACCGGGGAGCTGTTTTTT. Translated: CSAGMGYTGELFF.

This clonotype showed up just a few times. This sequence joins TRBV7-2 and TRBJ2-5, with D possibly TRBD1 on 6 matching bases. Per germline, CDR1 SGHTA and CDR2 FQGNSA. The CDR3 is 15 residues long. V lost 5 bases to trimming and J lost 5 bases, with 18 bases between them. The CDR3 region has the DNA TGTGCCAGCAGCCGACAGGATAATTTCGGGGAGACCCAGTACTTC. It codes for CASSRQDNFGETQYF.

Points on this clonotype: One end of the junction varies from germline; a read error may be responsible. This chain joins TRBV14 and TRBJ2-5; D perhaps matches TRBD2 (5 bases). The germline V gene has CDR1 SGHDN and CDR2 FVKESK. The CDR3 contains 14 residues. The CDR3 bases are TGTGCCAGCAGCCAAGCAGCCCTTGAGCGGACCAAGTACTTC. Its protein is CASSQAALERTKYF.

The V gene is TRBV7-9, the J gene TRBJ1-2; 12 nucleotides match TRBD1. Germline CDR1 is SEHNR and CDR2 is FQNEAQ (reference sequence). This CDR3 spans 14 amino acids. The V segment lost 4 bases and the J segment 8 bases; nucleotides outside the gene matches: 5. The CDR3 protein is CASSWGQGAGGYTF. The DNA of the CDR3 is TGTGCCAGCAGCTGGGGACAGGGGGCAGGGGGCTACACCTTC. Full variable domain (rest looked up from reference TRBV7-9 and TRBJ1-2): DTGVSQNPRHKITKRGQNVTFRCDPISEHNRLYWYRQTLGQGPEFLTYFQNEAQLEKSRLLSDRFSAERPKGSFSTLEIQRTEQGDSAMYLCASSWGQGAGGYTFGSGTRLTVV.

This clonotype was observed many times. V is TRBV20-1 and J is TRBJ2-7, with TRBD1 as a possible D gene (5 bases). V dropped 5 bases and J dropped 1 base, with 6 bases sitting between them. This CDR3 spans 11 amino acids. Germline-derived CDR1 and CDR2 are DFQATT and SNEGSKA (reference sequence). The CDR3 reads CSAQGSYEQYF. DNA of the CDR3: TGCAGTGCTCAGGGATCCTACGAGCAGTACTTC.

This clonotype was seen at least ten times. The chain is built from TRBV28 and TRBJ2-2; 7 bases line up with TRBD2. From germline, CDR1 is MDHEN and CDR2 SYDVKM. With 6 bases clipped from V and 3 bases from J, the junction kept 7 bases outside the gene matches. This CDR3 has 15 residues. In nucleotides, the CDR3 is TGTGCCAGCAGGGGACTACGGAGGGACACCGGGGAGCTGTTTTTT. Amino acid sequence: CASRGLRRDTGELFF.

V gene TRBV19 combines with J gene TRBJ1-5; no definite D call. V was pared by 4 bases and J by 3 bases, with 13 bases between. This CDR3 spans 15 amino acids. Germline loops: CDR1 LNHDA, CDR2 SQIVND (reference sequence). The CDR3 loop is CASSRGAIVNQPQHF. As DNA, the CDR3 is TGTGCCAGTAGTAGGGGTGCCATTGTCAATCAGCCCCAGCATTTT.

A few counts support this clonotype. The rearrangement uses TRBV7-2 and TRBJ2-7; D gene ambiguous. Per germline, CDR1 SGHTA and CDR2 FQGNSA. Trimming left V 7 bases short and J 3 bases short, with 13 bases between. The CDR3 runs 13 residues. CDR3 sequence (DNA): TGTGCCAGCACCCATGAAAACCGCTACGAGCAGTACTTC. Its translation is CASTHENRYEQYF.

This clonotype has only a few counts. V gene TRBV5-6 combines with J gene TRBJ2-7, with D unclear. V lost 4 bases, J lost 2 bases, and 13 bases lay in between. The CDR3 spans 14 residues. The germline V gene encodes CDR1 SGHDT and CDR2 YYEEEE. CDR3 in DNA: TGTGCCAGCAGCGCAGGCCCAGTAGCCTACGAGCAGTACTTC. Amino acids: CASSAGPVAYEQYF.

At least ten counts were recorded for this clonotype. The V call is TRBV28, the J call TRBJ2-2; TRBD2 matches at 12 bases. CDR3 size: 17 residues. Germline V gene lookup returns CDR1 MDHEN and CDR2 SYDVKM. After removal of 6 bases from V and 7 bases from J, the junction contained 12 bases not matched to a gene. CDR3 nucleotides: TGTGCCAGCAGGGATGGACTAGCGGGGATCCGTTACGGGGAGCTGTTTTTT. Translation: CASRDGLAGIRYGELFF.

In its sample, this clonotype was seen many times. The rearrangement uses TRBV19 and TRBJ1-1, with unresolved D. V gave up 1 base and J gave up 5 bases, with 2 bases separating them. The CDR3 contains 11 residues. Germline CDR1 is LNHDA and CDR2 is SQIVND (reference sequence). CDR3 residues: CASSIGTEAFF. The CDR3 DNA follows: TGTGCCAGTAGTATAGGAACTGAAGCTTTCTTT.

The rearrangement uses TRBV7-9 and TRBJ1-2, with D perhaps TRBD1 (5 bases). The CDR3 is 15 amino acids. CDR1 and CDR2 (germline): SEHNR, FQNEAQ (reference sequence). Deletions cut 4 bases from V and 2 bases from J, with 14 bases between. The CDR3 is CASSWIEGPNYGYTF. In DNA, the CDR3 is TGTGCCAGCAGCTGGATCGAGGGACCGAACTATGGCTACACCTTC. Full variable domain (rest looked up from reference TRBV7-9 and TRBJ1-2): DTGVSQNPRHKITKRGQNVTFRCDPISEHNRLYWYRQTLGQGPEFLTYFQNEAQLEKSRLLSDRFSAERPKGSFSTLEIQRTEQGDSAMYLCASSWIEGPNYGYTFGSGTRLTVV.

The CDR3 loop reads CASSIDREGNGQYF. DNA for the CDR3: TGTGCCAGTAGTATAGATCGTGAAGGGAACGGGCAGTACTTC. The rearrangement uses TRBV19 and TRBJ2-7; D ambiguous. V was cut by 0 bases and J by 9 bases, with 15 bases left in between. CDR3 length: 14 residues. CDR1 is LNHDA and CDR2 is SQIVND in the germline V gene (reference sequence).

About this clonotype itself: It may be a read error: a sequence one base away is much more abundant. V gene TRBV7-9 combines with J gene TRBJ1-6, with TRBD1 matching over 8 bases. CDR1 and CDR2 from the germline V gene are SEHNR and FQNEAQ (reference sequence). This CDR3 is 15 amino acids long. The CDR3: CTSSTGTGLGSPLHF. CDR3 in DNA: TGTACCAGCAGCACCGGGACAGGATTGGGATCACCCCTCCACTTT.